The subject of this entry is one T cell receptor beta chain. The read terminates 3 residues before the CDR3 end, so the remaining end is supplied by the germline J gene. This CDR3 is built from 14 residues. Germline V gene sequence: CDR1 SGHVS, CDR2 FNYEAQ. Here immunoSEQ multiplex PCR was the method, and the copy in TCRdb shows in-frame clones only, minus some. The sample has 25,000 to 35,000 clones. These data are taken from a study of T cells in women clearing cervical HPV infection. This chain connects TRBV7-6 to TRBJ2-3; D remains unclear. Sequenced input: blood buffy coat. The receptor comes from a woman aged 18 to 75 with a cervical HPV16 infection that either progressed to CIN3+ or cleared (not recorded which). The chain's CDR3 is CASSTSLRQETQYF. CDR3 DNA, as far as it was read: TGTGCCAGCAGCACCAGCCTCCGACAAGAGACG.